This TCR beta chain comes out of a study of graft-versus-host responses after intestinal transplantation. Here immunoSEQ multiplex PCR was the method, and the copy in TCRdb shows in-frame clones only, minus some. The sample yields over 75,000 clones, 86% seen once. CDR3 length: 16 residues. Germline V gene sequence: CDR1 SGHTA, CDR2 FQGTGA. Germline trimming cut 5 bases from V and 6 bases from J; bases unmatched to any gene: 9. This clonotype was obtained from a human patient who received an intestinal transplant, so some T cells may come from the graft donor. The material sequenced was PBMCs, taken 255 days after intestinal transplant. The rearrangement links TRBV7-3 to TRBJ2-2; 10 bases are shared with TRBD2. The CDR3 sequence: CASSRSPSGGPGELFF. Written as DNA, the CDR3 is TGTGCCAGCAGCCGATCACCTAGCGGGGGCCCCGGGGAGCTGTTTTTT.